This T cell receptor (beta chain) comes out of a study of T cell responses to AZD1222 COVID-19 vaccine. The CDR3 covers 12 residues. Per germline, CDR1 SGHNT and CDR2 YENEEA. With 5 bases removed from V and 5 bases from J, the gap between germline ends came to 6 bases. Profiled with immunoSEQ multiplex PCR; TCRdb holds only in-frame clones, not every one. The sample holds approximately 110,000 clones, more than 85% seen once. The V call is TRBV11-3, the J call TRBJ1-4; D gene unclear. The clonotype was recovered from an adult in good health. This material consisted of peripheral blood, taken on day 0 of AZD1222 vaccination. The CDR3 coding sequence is TGTGCCAGCAGCCCCGAGAATGAAAAACTGTTTTTT. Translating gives CASSPENEKLFF.